This TCR beta chain was captured by sequencing in a study of blood T cell repertoires in COVID-19. Overall study context: COVID-19 samples collected from the United States, Italy and Spain covered acute and convalescent phases. Sources were T cells, B-cell-depleted T cells, or PBMCs; the material itself was cDNA or gDNA.

Measured with immunoSEQ multiplex PCR; TCRdb has only the in-frame clones, and not every one. The repertoire holds fewer than 60,000 clones, with about 80% as singletons. The sequencing input was peripheral blood. This TCR came from a man aged 55 to 70 with acute or convalescent COVID-19.

CDR3 region: CAFDRGQEDYGYTF. In DNA, the CDR3 is TGTGCCTTTGACAGGGGGCAGGAGGACTATGGCTACACCTTC. The genes are TRBV30 and TRBJ1-2, with TRBD1 matching 10 bases. Germline CDR1 reads GTSNPN; CDR2 reads SVGIG (reference sequence). The V and J ends lost 7 bases and 3 bases, in that order; junction bases with no gene match: 8. The CDR3 is 14 residues long.